Listed below are T cell receptor beta chains from one sample, sequenced in a study of regulatory T cells in long-lasting Graves disease. TCRdb called the multiplex PCR reads again in MiXCR, with one record for every CDR3 protein. The data contain approximately 490,000 distinct CDR3 sequences, roughly 17% of them seen just once; the ten biggest clones take up 12%. Separately, the same data were catalogued under a study of T cells in Graves' hyperthyroidism and ophthalmopathy.

This specimen was peripheral blood mononuclear cells (PBMCs), taken at new diagnosis, from a patient treated with antithyroid drugs. All receptors derive from a man in his forties or fifties with Graves disease. CDR3s include the opening cysteine and the closing phenylalanine or tryptophan. A D gene is named only where the DNA matches it firmly. Clone size is stated in some rows and not others, as once, few, many or a class when expanded.

j_call | v_call | clone_size | d_call | cdr3_nt | cdr3_aa
TRBJ2-7 | TRBV28 | many | TRBD2 | TGTGCCAGCGGACTAGCGGGCCTCACCTACGAGCAGTACTTC | CASGLAGLTYEQYF
TRBJ2-3 | TRBV11-2 | many | TRBD1 | TGTGCCAGCAGCTCGGGACAGGGGGCAGATACGCAGTATTTT | CASSSGQGADTQYF
TRBJ2-6 | TRBV28 | many | . | TGTGCCAGCAGCTTAGTCCGGTCCGGGGCCAACGTCCTGACTTTC | CASSLVRSGANVLTF
TRBJ2-1 | TRBV12-3/TRBV12-4 | many | . | TGTGCCAGCAGACTGTCAAATGAGCAGTTCTTC | CASRLSNEQFF
TRBJ2-5 | TRBV5-1 | few | TRBD2 | TGCGCCAGCAGCAACGGGGGGACTAGCGGCGGAGCCCACGAGACCCAGTACTTC | CASSNGGTSGGAHETQYF
TRBJ2-7 | TRBV20-1 | many | TRBD2 | TGCAGTGCCCAGGGGTTAGCGGGAGGCATAAGCTCCTACGAGCAGTACTTC | CSAQGLAGGISSYEQYF
TRBJ2-7 | TRBV29-1 | few | . | TGCAGCGTTGAGGTGGCCGACGAGCAGTACTTC | CSVEVADEQYF
TRBJ2-7 | TRBV5-1 | few | TRBD1 | TGCGCCAGCAGCTTGACAGGGGGCGTATCCTACGAGCAGTACTTC | CASSLTGGVSYEQYF
TRBJ2-3 | TRBV20-1 | few | . | TGCAGTGCTCCCCTGATGGGGGGATCCCCAGATACGCAGTATTTT | CSAPLMGGSPDTQYF
TRBJ2-1 | TRBV6-2/TRBV6-3 | few | . | TGTGCCAGCTGCCTCTTTGGCGGGGATTCCAATGAGCAGTTCTTC | CASCLFGGDSNEQFF
TRBJ1-2 | TRBV20-1 | many | . | TGCAGTGCTAGAGAGCGAAAGGGTAGGAACTATGGCTACACCTTC | CSARERKGRNYGYTF
TRBJ2-5 | TRBV3-1 | many | . | TGTGCCAGCTCTCCGGCGGGGACGACCAAGGTGGGGCAGTACTTC | CASSPAGTTKVGQYF
TRBJ2-3 | TRBV6-1 | . | . | TGTGCCAGCAGTGAAGAGGTGGCTAGCACAGATACGCAGTATTTT | CASSEEVASTDTQYF
TRBJ2-7 | TRBV20-1 | many | TRBD2 | TGCAGTGCTGTTAGCGGGAGTGACGAGCAGTACTTC | CSAVSGSDEQYF
TRBJ1-1 | TRBV18 | few | . | TGTGCCAGCTCACCCCTGGGCCGGGGACCGGACACTGAAGCTTTCTTT | CASSPLGRGPDTEAFF
TRBJ2-1 | TRBV2 | . | TRBD2 | TGTGCCAGAGGGACTAGCGGTTATGGGAAGGATGAGCAGTTCTTC | CARGTSGYGKDEQFF
TRBJ1-1 | TRBV30 | many | . | TGTGCCTGGAGTGTACTGGGACTCTCACTCCGTGGTTGGTCAGAAGCTTTCTTT | CAWSVLGLSLRGWSEAFF
TRBJ2-7 | TRBV2 | many | TRBD2 | TGTGCCAGCAGTGCTAGCGGGAGGCTCGGCGAGCAGTACTTC | CASSASGRLGEQYF
TRBJ1-2 | TRBV7-9 | . | . | TGTGCCAGCAGCTCTACCGCCTTTTCTCGAAATGGCTACACCTTC | CASSSTAFSRNGYTF
TRBJ2-3 | TRBV10-3 | few | . | TGTGCCATCAGTGAGAACCCCGCGGGGTCGGAGGATACGCAGTATTTT | CAISENPAGSEDTQYF
TRBJ2-2 | TRBV29-1 | . | TRBD1 | TGCAGCGTACGACTCGACAGGGTGAACACCGGGGAGCTGTTTTTT | CSVRLDRVNTGELFF
TRBJ2-2 | TRBV3-1 | few | TRBD1 | TGTGCCAGCGGACAGGGCCACACCGGGGAGCTGTTTTTT | CASGQGHTGELFF
TRBJ2-3 | TRBV7-2 | many | . | TGTGCCAGCAGCCTTAGTACGGCGCAGTATTTT | CASSLSTAQYF
TRBJ1-1 | TRBV6-1 | few | . | TGTGCCAGCGGAGGCAGGGAAGCAGCTTTCTTT | CASGGREAAFF
TRBJ2-3 | TRBV7-8 | many | TRBD2 | TGTGCCAGCAGCCTTTATCGACTAGCGGGATGGGTAGATACGCAGTATTTT | CASSLYRLAGWVDTQYF
TRBJ2-5 | TRBV20-1 | many | TRBD1 | TGCAGTGCTAAGGCCGGGTATCAGGGGGCCCGTGAGACCCAGTACTTC | CSAKAGYQGARETQYF
TRBJ1-6 | TRBV7-3 | . | TRBD1 | TGTGCCAGCAGCGAGGGGGCGCGGTCACCCCTCCACTTT | CASSEGARSPLHF
TRBJ2-3 | TRBV3-1 | many | . | TGTGCCAGCAGCCAAGGGGGGCCGGGAGCTACGCAGTATTTT | CASSQGGPGATQYF
TRBJ1-1 | TRBV7-3 | many | . | TGTGCCAGCAGCCAACAAATGAACACTGAAGCTTTCTTT | CASSQQMNTEAFF
TRBJ2-2 | TRBV5-1 | few | TRBD2 | TGCGCCAGCAGCCTCCGAGGACTAGCGGGAGTGGTTGGCACCGGGGAGCTGTTTTTT | CASSLRGLAGVVGTGELFF
TRBJ2-1 | TRBV29-1 | . | TRBD2 | TGCAGCGTTGAAGATCGGATTAGCGGGAGGGGGAATGAGCAGTTCTTC | CSVEDRISGRGNEQFF
TRBJ2-7 | TRBV20-1 | few | TRBD1 | TGCAGTGCTGAAAACGCGGGACAGGGGCTAAGGGAGCAGTACTTC | CSAENAGQGLREQYF
TRBJ1-2 | TRBV7-9 | . | . | TGTGCCAGCAGCTTAGAGCTCCTGACCGGGGGAGGCTACACCTTC | CASSLELLTGGGYTF
TRBJ2-5 | TRBV5-1 | few | . | TGCGCCAGCAGCACAGGGTCAGAAGAGACCCAGTACTTC | CASSTGSEETQYF
TRBJ2-1 | TRBV14 | few | . | TGTGCCAGCAGCCTTCCCTCCGTAGGGCGCAATGAGCAGTTCTTC | CASSLPSVGRNEQFF
TRBJ2-7 | TRBV28 | many | . | TGTGCCAGCAGTCTCTATTACTACGAGCAGTACTTC | CASSLYYYEQYF
TRBJ1-2 | TRBV7-9 | many | TRBD1 | TGTGCCAGCAGCCCCAGACAGGGGAACTATGGCTACACCTTC | CASSPRQGNYGYTF
TRBJ2-3 | TRBV28 | many | TRBD2 | TGTGCCAGCAGTTTCCCCGCGGGAGGGCCAGATACGCAGTATTTT | CASSFPAGGPDTQYF
TRBJ2-3 | TRBV20-1 | many | TRBD2 | TGCAGTGCTAGAGATCAGGGGACTAGCGGCACAGATACGCAGTATTTT | CSARDQGTSGTDTQYF
TRBJ2-3 | TRBV30 | many | . | TGTGCCTGGAGCCAAACCACAGATACGCAGTATTTT | CAWSQTTDTQYF
TRBJ2-1 | TRBV28 | many | TRBD2 | TGTGCCAGTAAGATTAGCGGGGACCTCTACAATGAGCAGTTCTTC | CASKISGDLYNEQFF
TRBJ2-1 | TRBV12-3/TRBV12-4 | many | TRBD2 | TGTGCCAGCACTACGGGGGGGCAATGGAGCGAGCAGTTCTTC | CASTTGGQWSEQFF
TRBJ2-1 | TRBV6-1 | few | . | TGTGCCAGCAGTCCGGACGGAGACAATGAGCAGTTCTTC | CASSPDGDNEQFF
TRBJ1-1 | TRBV30 | many | . | TGTGCCTGGAGTGTACCCGGGTCGAGGGGGAGCACTGAAGCTTTCTTT | CAWSVPGSRGSTEAFF
TRBJ1-5 | TRBV7-3 | . | TRBD1 | TGTGCCAGCAGCTTAATCGGACAGGAAAAAAGCAATCAGCCCCAGCATTTT | CASSLIGQEKSNQPQHF
TRBJ2-5 | TRBV18 | many | . | TGTGCCAGCTCGCCGGATGGAGGGGGACTGTACCAAGAGACCCAGTACTTC | CASSPDGGGLYQETQYF
TRBJ2-3 | TRBV29-1 | few | TRBD2 | TGCAGCGTTTCTAGCCCGGGACTAGCGGGAGCAGATACGCAGTATTTT | CSVSSPGLAGADTQYF
TRBJ2-2 | TRBV19 | few | . | TGTGCCAGTAGTATGCTCTGGGGAAACGGGGAGCTGTTTTTT | CASSMLWGNGELFF